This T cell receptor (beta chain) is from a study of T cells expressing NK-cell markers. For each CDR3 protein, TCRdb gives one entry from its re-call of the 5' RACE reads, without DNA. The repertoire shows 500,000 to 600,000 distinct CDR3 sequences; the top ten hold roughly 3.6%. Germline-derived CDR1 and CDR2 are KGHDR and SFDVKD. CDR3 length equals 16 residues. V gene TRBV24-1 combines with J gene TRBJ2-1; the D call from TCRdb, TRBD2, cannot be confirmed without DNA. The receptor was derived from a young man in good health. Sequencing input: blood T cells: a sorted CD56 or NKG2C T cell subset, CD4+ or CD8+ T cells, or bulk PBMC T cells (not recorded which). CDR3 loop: CATSDLGSGSPDEQFF.